The 17 T cell receptor beta chains listed next were all sequenced from one sample in a study of TIL therapy for anti-PD-1-resistant metastatic lung cancer. The time point: pre-treatment sample, taken before nivolumab and TIL therapy. The libraries were made with immunoSEQ v3. Only in-frame clones appear in the TCRdb table, and some are missing; sequencing was by immunoSEQ multiplex PCR. This sample carries tens of thousands of clones, over 75% of them seen once, and the ten largest clones take 2.5% to 3%. Sequences were derived from blood, sampled at baseline. All receptors derive from a person between 25 and 79 years old with non-small cell lung cancer.

The sample holds one count of this clone. The chain links TRBV11-2 to TRBJ1-2; the D is unclear. The CDR3 runs 14 residues. V dropped 0 bases and J dropped 4 bases, with 9 bases sitting between them. In germline, CDR1 is SGHAT, CDR2 FQNNGV. The CDR3 region has the DNA TGTGCCAGCAGCTTAGAGTGGTCGGCCTATGGCTACACCTTC. Translation gives CASSLEWSAYGYTF.

This clone was observed once. V gene TRBV3-1 (or the pseudogene TRBV3-2) combines with J gene TRBJ2-7; the D is unclear. Trimming left V 4 bases short and J 0 bases short, with 4 bases between. Germline assignment: CDR1 LGHDT and CDR2 YNNKEL (reference sequence). CDR3 length equals 12 residues. CDR3 sequence: CASSRVSYEQYF. The CDR3 DNA reads TGTGCCAGCAGCCGCGTCTCCTACGAGCAGTACTTC.

The rearrangement joins TRBV9 to TRBJ1-1; D is ambiguous. Germline CDR1 reads SGDLS; CDR2 reads YYNGEE. V lost 3 bases and J 0 bases, leaving 6 bases between the germline ends. The length of the CDR3 is 13 residues. The DNA for the CDR3 is TGTGCCAGCAGCGAGTCGTTGAACACTGAAGCTTTCTTT. Protein: CASSESLNTEAFF.

The chain recombines TRBV5-1 with TRBJ1-2, with a weak D call TRBD1 (6 bases). V shed 4 bases and J shed 2 bases, with 15 bases lying between them. In germline, CDR1 is SGHRS, CDR2 YFSETQ. The CDR3 runs to 15 residues. CDR3 protein: CASSLNPTGNYGYTF. The CDR3 nucleotides are TGCGCCAGCAGCCTGAACCCCACAGGGAACTATGGCTACACCTTC.

This clone was seen only once. CDR3 DNA sequence: TGTGCCAGCAGTCCTTGGGGGGACACTGAAGCTTTCTTT. Translation: CASSPWGDTEAFF. The chain couples TRBV28 to TRBJ1-1; D may be TRBD1 (5 bases). V was pared by 5 bases and J by 3 bases, with 10 bases between. CDR1 and CDR2 (germline): MDHEN, SYDVKM. The CDR3 spans 13 residues.

The J gene is TRBJ1-2, the V gene TRBV19, with 7 bases matching TRBD1. The junction had 3 bases not matched to a gene; V was cut back by 4 bases and J by 4 bases. The germline V gene encodes CDR1 LNHDA and CDR2 SQIVND (reference sequence). This CDR3 is built from 13 residues. CDR3 in amino acids: CASSRQGVYGYTF. CDR3 DNA sequence: TGTGCCAGTAGTAGGCAGGGGGTCTATGGCTACACCTTC.

The chain couples TRBV19 to TRBJ1-2, with a tentative D call TRBD1 (6 bases). V dropped 5 bases and J dropped 7 bases, with 14 bases sitting between them. Germline-derived CDR1 and CDR2 are LNHDA and SQIVND (reference sequence). The CDR3 spans 13 residues. The CDR3 DNA sequence: TGTGCCAGTAGTTCCACAGGGATTTTTGGCTACACCTTC. It specifies CASSSTGIFGYTF.

The chain links TRBV19 to TRBJ1-2; TRBD1 aligns across 8 bases. The CDR3 runs 15 residues. Germline CDR1 reads LNHDA; CDR2 reads SQIVND (reference sequence). V lost 5 bases to trimming and J lost 4 bases; unmatched junction nucleotides: 9. As DNA, the CDR3 is TGTGCCAGTAGTCCCGGGACAGGAGACATCTATGGCTACACCTTC. Protein sequence: CASSPGTGDIYGYTF.

J is TRBJ2-7 and V is TRBV12-5, with TRBD1 identical over 9 bases. This CDR3 has 15 residues. The germline CDR1 and CDR2 sequences are LGHNT and FRNRAP. After removal of 5 bases from V and 3 bases from J, the junction contained 8 bases not matched to a gene. CDR3 amino acids: CASGGLGGQGYEQYF. For the CDR3, the DNA is TGTGCTAGTGGTGGGTTAGGGGGACAGGGCTACGAGCAGTACTTC.

This clone was observed a handful of times. The V gene is TRBV7-9, the J gene TRBJ2-7; 14 bases are shared with TRBD2. Germline-derived CDR1 and CDR2 are SEHNR and FQNEAQ (reference sequence). This CDR3 has 15 residues. The V gene end was trimmed by 4 bases and the J gene end by 3 bases; junction bases not matched to a gene: 2. The CDR3 sequence: CASSSTSGRGYEQYF. The CDR3 coding sequence is TGTGCCAGCAGCTCGACTAGCGGGAGGGGCTACGAGCAGTACTTC.

Only a few counts were recorded for this clone. The J gene is TRBJ2-5, the V gene TRBV29-1, with TRBD1 as a possible D gene (5 bases). Germline V gene lookup returns CDR1 SQVTM and CDR2 ANQGSEA. The ends were cut back, 6 bases at V and 4 bases at J, with 21 bases in the middle. This CDR3 contains 15 residues. CDR3: CSVRAGFPSPETQYF. In DNA, the CDR3 is TGCAGCGTAAGGGCAGGGTTCCCATCCCCAGAGACCCAGTACTTC.

This chain links TRBV30 with TRBJ2-1; D is ambiguous. The CDR3 has 13 amino acids. V lost 2 bases, J lost 9 bases, and 14 bases lay in between. The germline V gene has CDR1 GTSNPN and CDR2 SVGIG (reference sequence). The CDR3 bases are TGTGCCTGGAGTCTCCCCCCAACTGGTGAGCAGTTCTTC. It is translated as CAWSLPPTGEQFF.

The V gene is TRBV5-1, the J gene TRBJ1-1; 7 positions agree with TRBD1. V lost 4 bases to trimming and J lost 1 base; unmatched junction nucleotides: 4. This CDR3 contains 14 residues. Germline V lookup: CDR1 SGHRS, CDR2 YFSETQ. This CDR3 reads CASSTGQRNTEAFF. The CDR3, as DNA: TGCGCCAGCAGCACGGGACAGCGGAACACTGAAGCTTTCTTT.

The rearrangement uses TRBV28 and TRBJ1-2, with 7 nucleotides matching TRBD1. The CDR3 runs 14 residues. With V trimmed by 4 bases and J by 8 bases, 10 bases remained unmatched. Looked up from germline, CDR1 is MDHEN and CDR2 is SYDVKM. CDR3: CASSSQGYRQGYTF. DNA of the CDR3: TGTGCCAGCAGTTCACAGGGGTACCGTCAGGGCTACACCTTC.

This chain uses TRBV2 with TRBJ1-1; the D is unclear. The CDR3 extends over 14 amino acids. Trimming took off 3 bases at V and 0 bases at J, with 8 bases between the two ends. The V gene's germline CDR1 is SNHLY and CDR2 FYNNEI. This CDR3 is CASSDQGMNTEAFF. Here the CDR3 DNA reads TGTGCCAGCAGTGATCAAGGTATGAACACTGAAGCTTTCTTT. Full variable domain (outside the CDR3, taken from reference TRBV2 and TRBJ1-1): EPEVTQTPSHQVTQMGQEVILRCVPISNHLYFYWYRQILGQKVEFLVSFYNNEISEKSEIFDDQFSVERPDGSNFTLKIRSTKLEDSAMYFCASSDQGMNTEAFFGQGTRLTVV.

The J gene is TRBJ2-1, the V gene TRBV7-8; D perhaps matches TRBD2 (7 bases). The CDR3 consists of 17 residues. Trimming pared 2 bases from V and 0 bases from J, leaving 14 bases between. The germline V gene encodes CDR1 SGHVS and CDR2 FQNEAQ. The CDR3 sequence is CASSLFGGPGSYNEQFF. CDR3 nucleotide sequence: TGTGCCAGCAGCTTATTCGGGGGGCCAGGCTCCTACAATGAGCAGTTCTTC.

This chain uses TRBV10-3 with TRBJ1-6; D is uncertain. The CDR3 contains 16 residues. CDR1 and CDR2 from the germline V gene are ENHRY and SYGVKD. Trimming took off 0 bases at V and 8 bases at J, with 14 bases between the two ends. The CDR3 sequence: CAISESRGRAHSPLHF. In DNA, the CDR3 is TGTGCCATCAGTGAGTCACGGGGAAGAGCGCATTCACCCCTCCACTTT.